This T cell receptor beta chain was documented in a study of CD8+CD57+ T cells in acquired aplastic anemia. Study-level background: DNA recovered from sorted CD4+ and CD8+ cells had a mean of approximately 3.4 ug.

Notes on the study in general: It was found that twenty-nine CD8+ CDR3 sequences were shared between patients and controls.

Genomic DNA provided the template from which TCR beta VDJ and CDR3 profiles were obtained. TCRdb re-called the reads with MiXCR, one entry per CDR3 protein. The sample records hundreds of thousands of distinct CDR3 sequences, less than 35% being singletons. Sequencing was done on patients that had shown CD8+CD57+ cell expansion by flow cytometry. With no exception, the patients had severe acquired aplastic anemia. This clonotype was detected ten times or more. The antigen is not known. Trimming removed 6 bases from V and 4 bases from J, with 16 bases in between. The CDR3 totals 15 residues. Germline V gene data show CDR1 as ENHRY and CDR2 as SYGVKD.

The sequenced sample was sorted CD4+, CD8+, or CD8+CD57+ T cells (not recorded which) from PBMCs. The rearrangement joins TRBV10-3 to TRBJ2-1, with D unresolved. The clonotype comes from a human donor with aplastic anemia. The CDR3 DNA sequence: TGTGCCATCAGCCCCACGACAACAATTTACAATGAGCAGTTCTTC. Protein: CAISPTTTIYNEQFF.